This T cell receptor (beta chain) was sequenced during a study of cytotoxic CD8 clonotypes in ibrutinib-treated CLL (dated by TCRdb to about 2021). Regarding the study in general: The cohort included roughly 15 treatment-naive and around 10 relapsed/refractory patients; some 18 were IGHV unmutated. Partial responses were observed in about 24 patients and complete responses in 2; after a median follow-up of 68 months, remission was maintained in 14 patients and progression was observed in roughly twelve. Response samples were obtained after a median of 12 months of treatment, with a range of roughly 6 to 40 months. On average, each sample had about 260,000 productive templates and 100,000 or so productive rearrangements. Of the roughly 90 people in the trial, about 27 had longitudinal samples available. Cryopreserved peripheral blood mononuclear cells were collected before treatment, at response, and at either disease progression or sustained remission. Every remission and progressive disease sample was obtained while ibrutinib was still being received by the patients.

On the study overall, not on this receptor specifically: At baseline, clonality was higher than in age-matched healthy donors and showed a strong correlation with circulating CD8+ T-cell counts. Public clonotypes were rare and either contracted or stayed stable during treatment, and the rise in clonality at ibrutinib response reflected the expansion of private clonotypes. Sampling times were not matched between patients in sustained remission and patients whose disease was progressing, and lymph node repertoires were not examined. At ibrutinib response clonality went up, during sustained remission it held steady, and at progression it dropped back toward baseline.

The time point label for this specimen denotes: 12 months on ibrutinib. For TCR beta library preparation, 1.5 to 2 micrograms of genomic DNA were extracted from the cryopreserved PBMCs. Longitudinal blood samples from CLL patients on ibrutinib monotherapy were analyzed using high-throughput TCR beta sequencing. The patients took part in an open-label, single-center phase 2 trial of ibrutinib monotherapy. The goal of deep resolution MiSeq sequencing was a depth between 1 in 1 million and 1 in 200,000 T cells, and coverage averaged 10x per clonotype. TCR beta libraries were generated with the immunoSEQ hsTCRB Kit. The study's own analysis went as follows. ImmunoSEQ Data Assistant and ImmunoSEQ Analyzer were used for data analysis, and V, D and J genes were assigned according to IMGT definitions. Clonality, which ranges from 0 to 1, was calculated as one minus the normalized Shannon entropy of productive rearrangement frequencies. Only overrepresented clonotypes making up at least 0.05% of each patient's repertoire were included in the public clonotype analysis. About twelve repertoires from age-matched healthy donors, obtained from immuneACCESS, served as clonality controls. TCRdb took over this immuneACCESS table, retaining in-frame rearrangements with V and J assigned. Such tables are incomplete; in checked studies, under half of the missing clones stem from an unresolved V gene, and the remainder is unexplained. V, J and clone size reflect that table, while D and trimming were determined from the DNA. This sample comprises 20,000 to 30,000 clones, roughly 71% of them detected only once. Together, the top ten hold around 44% of the sample.

CDR3 length: 15 amino acids, cysteine to phenylalanine. The DNA shown is the 45-base CDR3, in frame from base 1. Per the germline V gene, SGHTA is the CDR1 and FQGTGA is the CDR2. Here V drops 3 bases and J drops 0 bases, and the junction holds 3 bases not matched to any gene. In the case of this clone: The antigen this receptor binds is unknown. Base qualities are not provided; no much larger clone lies one nucleotide away.

The V and J segments used are TRBV7-3 and TRBJ2-3; 7 bases in the middle match TRBD1. This receptor was obtained from a human donor with chronic lymphocytic leukemia. The specimen comprised PBMCs, sampled after 12 months of ibrutinib treatment. The encoded CDR3 is CASSFRQGSTDTQYF. The DNA sequence is as follows: TGTGCCAGCAGCTTCCGACAGGGAAGCACAGATACGCAGTATTTT.